This passage covers 28 T cell receptor beta chains from one sample sequenced in a study of cytomegalovirus exposure and HLA in healthy donors. TCRdb keeps only in-frame clones here, not all; method: immunoSEQ multiplex PCR. The sample holds about 84,000 clones, approximately 91% seen once. The source material was PBMCs. These receptors all come from a man aged 25-40 years in good health and CMV-seronegative.

This chain uses TRBV20-1 with TRBJ2-1, with D unclear. This CDR3 spans 10 amino acids. Trimming left V 7 bases short and J 5 bases short, with 6 bases between. Germline V gene lookup returns CDR1 DFQATT and CDR2 SNEGSKA (reference sequence). CDR3 bases: TGCAGTGGCAGGAACAATGAGCAGTTCTTC. Its protein product is CSGRNNEQFF.

The genes are TRBV11-2 and TRBJ1-2; tentative D call: TRBD1 (5 bases). The CDR3 runs to 13 residues. The V and J ends lost 3 bases and 4 bases respectively, with 9 bases between them. Germline CDR1 and CDR2: SGHAT and FQNNGV. As DNA, the CDR3 is TGTGCCAGCAGCTTCGACAGTAGCTATGGCTACACCTTC. This translates into CASSFDSSYGYTF.

The chain is built from TRBV7-9 and TRBJ2-7; D not certain. Between the trimmed V and J ends, which lost 5 bases and 3 bases, there was a span of 17 bases. The CDR3 runs 15 residues. Germline CDR1 SEHNR, CDR2 FQNEAQ (reference sequence). CDR3 sequence reads: CASSTRSSAYYEQYF. Written as DNA, the CDR3 is TGTGCCAGCAGCACACGTAGCTCTGCCTACTACGAGCAGTACTTC. The full variable domain, rest sourced from reference TRBV7-9 and TRBJ2-7, is DTGVSQNPRHKITKRGQNVTFRCDPISEHNRLYWYRQTLGQGPEFLTYFQNEAQLEKSRLLSDRFSAERPKGSFSTLEIQRTEQGDSAMYLCASSTRSSAYYEQYFGPGTRLTVT.

V is TRBV7-3 and J is TRBJ2-3; 8 bases agree with TRBD2. The CDR3 has 17 amino acids. Germline assignment: CDR1 SGHTA and CDR2 FQGTGA. Trimming cost V 2 bases and J 2 bases; bases outside gene matches: 9. The CDR3 loop reads CASSLAGRARVTDTQYF. The CDR3 DNA follows: TGTGCCAGCAGCTTAGCCGGGAGGGCCCGAGTCACAGATACGCAGTATTTT.

The chain employs TRBV7-2 and TRBJ2-3; 9 nucleotides align to TRBD2. This CDR3 has 18 residues. V was pared by 3 bases and J by 6 bases, with 16 bases of the junction left unmatched. Germline CDR1 and CDR2: SGHTA and FQGNSA. The CDR3 nucleotides are TGTGCCAGCAGCTTCCTGGACGGGGCGGGGGGGCGCTTGGATACGCAGTATTTT. Amino acid sequence: CASSFLDGAGGRLDTQYF.

This clone occurred a few times. The gene calls are TRBV19 and TRBJ2-7; D is ambiguous. The germline V gene encodes CDR1 LNHDA and CDR2 SQIVND (reference sequence). The length of the CDR3 is 14 residues. V was pared by 1 base and J by 3 bases, with 10 bases between. CDR3 in amino acids: CASSIARANYEQYF. CDR3 nucleotide sequence: TGTGCCAGTAGTATAGCCCGAGCGAACTACGAGCAGTACTTC. Full variable domain (remainder filled in from reference TRBV19 and TRBJ2-7): DGGITQSPKYLFRKEGQNVTLSCEQNLNHDAMYWYRQDPGQGLRLIYYSQIVNDFQKGDIAEGYSVSREKKESFPLTVTSAQKNPTAFYLCASSIARANYEQYFGPGTRLTVT.

The V and J genes are TRBV4-2 and TRBJ1-5, with 7 bases aligning to TRBD1. The CDR3 has 15 residues. V lost 1 base, J lost 1 base, and 1 base stayed unmatched. CDR1 LGHNA and CDR2 YNFKEQ come from the germline V gene. The CDR3 nucleotides are TGTGCCAGCAGCCAAGGCAGGGGGAGCAATCAGCCCCAGCATTTT. It translates to CASSQGRGSNQPQHF.

The chain carries TRBV5-1 and TRBJ1-5; 8 nucleotides agree with TRBD1. CDR1 is SGHRS and CDR2 is YFSETQ in the germline V gene. V trimming: 4 bases; J trimming: 5 bases; junction bases outside the gene matches: 8. The CDR3 contains 15 residues. The CDR3 sequence is CASSPGQGRDQPQHF. The CDR3 region has the DNA TGCGCCAGCAGCCCTGGACAGGGTCGGGATCAGCCCCAGCATTTT.

This chain connects TRBV27 to TRBJ2-2, with TRBD2 matching 7 bases. This CDR3 spans 14 amino acids. The junction had 6 bases not matched to a gene; V was cut back by 5 bases and J by 6 bases. CDR1 and CDR2 from the germline V gene are MNHEY and SMNVEV (reference sequence). CDR3 nucleotide sequence: TGTGCCAGCAGTCCGTCCCTAGCGGCCGGGGAGCTGTTTTTT. This sequence encodes CASSPSLAAGELFF.

The genes are TRBV19 and TRBJ2-5; TRBD2 aligns across 15 bases. The CDR3 is 16 residues long. Unmatched junction bases numbered 5, after V lost 5 bases and J lost 4 bases. Germline V lookup: CDR1 LNHDA, CDR2 SQIVND (reference sequence). The CDR3 loop reads CASSQRTSGGVETQYF. The CDR3 DNA sequence: TGTGCCAGTAGTCAGAGGACTAGCGGGGGGGTAGAGACCCAGTACTTC.

CDR3 region: CASSPAGQRPLAEQYF. The DNA of the CDR3 is TGTGCCAGCAGCCCTGCGGGACAGAGGCCCCTGGCGGAGCAGTACTTC. This chain connects TRBV7-9 to TRBJ2-7, with D perhaps TRBD1 (7 bases). This CDR3 contains 16 residues. CDR1 SEHNR and CDR2 FQNEAQ come from the germline V gene (reference sequence). The ends were cut back, 5 bases at V and 7 bases at J, with 24 bases in the middle.

The chain combines TRBV13 with TRBJ2-1, with 8 bases aligning to TRBD2. The germline CDR1 and CDR2 sequences are PRHDT and FYEKMQ (reference sequence). V was pared by 8 bases and J by 3 bases, with 6 bases of the junction left unmatched. The CDR3 runs to 14 residues. CDR3 coding DNA: TGTGCCAGCTGCGGACTAGCATTCTACAATGAGCAGTTCTTC. Amino acids: CASCGLAFYNEQFF.

The rearrangement uses TRBV18 and TRBJ2-2; the D gene is possibly TRBD1 (5 bases). Germline V gene sequence: CDR1 KGHSH, CDR2 LQKENI. The CDR3 has 15 amino acids. The ends were cut back, 3 bases at V and 5 bases at J, with 13 bases in the middle. The CDR3 DNA reads as TGTGCCAGCTCACCGATGACAGCCCAGACCGGGGAGCTGTTTTTT. This gives the protein CASSPMTAQTGELFF.

The J gene is TRBJ2-1, the V gene TRBV9; the D gene is possibly TRBD2 (5 bases). Germline V CDR1 and CDR2: SGDLS, YYNGEE. The ends were cut back, 0 bases at V and 3 bases at J, with 10 bases in the middle. CDR3 length: 15 residues. Here the CDR3 reads CASSVGGYSYNEQFF. For the CDR3, the DNA is TGTGCCAGCAGCGTAGGAGGGTACAGCTACAATGAGCAGTTCTTC. Variable domain in full (rest from reference TRBV9 and TRBJ2-1): DSGVTQTPKHLITATGQRVTLRCSPRSGDLSVYWYQQSLDQGLQFLIQYYNGEERAKGNILERFSAQQFPDLHSELNLSSLELGDSALYFCASSVGGYSYNEQFFGPGTRLTVL.

The chain employs TRBV11-2 and TRBJ2-1; TRBD2 agrees at 9 bases. CDR3 length equals 15 residues. Trimming at V came to 0 bases and at J to 10 bases, leaving 7 bases not matched to a gene. Germline V gives CDR1 SGHAT, CDR2 FQNNGV. This CDR3 is CASSLEASGAQEQFF. The CDR3 coding sequence is TGTGCCAGCAGCTTAGAGGCTAGCGGGGCTCAGGAGCAGTTCTTC.

V is TRBV5-6 and J is TRBJ2-7, with 9 bases that match TRBD2. J lost 5 bases, V lost 7 bases, and 7 bases had no gene match. CDR1 and CDR2 from the germline V gene are SGHDT and YYEEEE. The CDR3 runs 13 residues. In nucleotides, the CDR3 is TGTGCCAGCGGACTAGCGACTTCTAACGAGCAGTACTTC. Its protein product is CASGLATSNEQYF.

J is TRBJ1-5 and V is TRBV19, with 7 positions matching TRBD1. This CDR3 spans 14 amino acids. J gave up 9 bases and V 4 bases, and 9 bases lay outside the gene matches. CDR1 is LNHDA and CDR2 is SQIVND in the germline V gene (reference sequence). CDR3 sequence reads: CASSTTTGAGPQHF. The CDR3, as DNA: TGTGCCAGTAGTACGACCACAGGGGCCGGGCCCCAGCATTTT.

The V and J genes are TRBV30 and TRBJ2-7; a weak D match, TRBD2 (6 bases). From germline, CDR1 is GTSNPN and CDR2 SVGIG (reference sequence). The germline V and J ends were trimmed by 4 bases and 2 bases, with 15 bases remaining between them. CDR3 length: 14 amino acids. CDR3 sequence reads: CAWTSGFPPYEQYF. CDR3 nucleotides: TGTGCCTGGACAAGCGGGTTCCCCCCCTACGAGCAGTACTTC.

This chain joins TRBV28 and TRBJ1-1; the D gene is possibly TRBD1 (6 bases). Germline CDR1 is MDHEN and CDR2 is SYDVKM. CDR3 length: 14 residues. Trimming removed 6 bases from V and 4 bases from J, with 15 bases in between. CDR3 region: CASRQQGGATEAFF. In DNA, the CDR3 is TGTGCCAGCAGACAACAGGGTGGGGCCACTGAAGCTTTCTTT.

This clone was counted once. V and J are TRBV7-6 and TRBJ2-2, with 7 bases aligning to TRBD1. The CDR3 sequence is 16 residues long. After removal of 5 bases from V and 1 base from J, the junction contained 7 bases not matched to a gene. Germline CDR1 and CDR2: SGHVS and FNYEAQ. The CDR3 region has the DNA TGTGCCAGCAGCACCTACAGGGGCAAGAACACCGGGGAGCTGTTTTTT. As protein: CASSTYRGKNTGELFF.

This clone occurred a few times. The gene calls are TRBV2 and TRBJ2-7, with D tentatively TRBD1 (6 bases). V was cut by 3 bases and J by 0 bases, with 9 bases left in between. The CDR3 covers 14 residues. In germline, CDR1 is SNHLY, CDR2 FYNNEI. Written as DNA, the CDR3 is TGTGCCAGCAGTGACATACAGGGCTCCTACGAGCAGTACTTC. Translated: CASSDIQGSYEQYF.

This chain joins TRBV6-1 and TRBJ1-2; 9 bases align to TRBD1. J was trimmed by 8 bases and V by 10 bases; bases with no gene match: 14. The CDR3 is 14 residues long. CDR1 and CDR2 from the germline V gene are MNHNS and SASEGT. For the CDR3, the DNA is TGTGCCACACAAAGGGACAGGGAGTTAGGGGGCTACACCTTC. This translates into CATQRDRELGGYTF.

The chain employs TRBV5-6 and TRBJ1-1, with 10 bases matching TRBD1. V gave up 2 bases and J gave up 5 bases; unmatched junction bases: 6. The germline V gene has CDR1 SGHDT and CDR2 YYEEEE. The CDR3 loop spans 15 amino acids. The CDR3 reads CASSLGTGVDTEAFF. Written as DNA, the CDR3 is TGTGCCAGCAGCTTAGGGACAGGGGTAGATACTGAAGCTTTCTTT.

V gene TRBV5-1 combines with J gene TRBJ2-1, with D tentatively TRBD2 (5 bases). This CDR3 is 14 amino acids long. Germline CDR1 reads SGHRS; CDR2 reads YFSETQ. V was cut by 0 bases and J by 4 bases, with 8 bases left in between. DNA of the CDR3: TGCGCCAGCAGCTTGGCCGGGGAGTACAATGAGCAGTTCTTC. It specifies CASSLAGEYNEQFF.

The V call is TRBV4-1, the J call TRBJ2-5; the match to TRBD1 covers 11 bases. CDR1 is MGHRA, CDR2 YSYEKL, per germline. CDR3 size: 18 residues. With V trimmed by 3 bases and J by 5 bases, 14 bases remained unmatched. The CDR3 sequence: CASSHPGGGQGARETQYF. The CDR3 nucleotides are TGCGCCAGCAGCCACCCCGGGGGCGGACAGGGGGCGCGGGAGACCCAGTACTTC.

The gene calls are TRBV14 and TRBJ2-7; D remains unclear. Germline CDR1 SGHDN, CDR2 FVKESK. The CDR3 covers 11 residues. V lost 1 base and J lost 9, with 7 bases in between. The CDR3 DNA is TGTGCCAGCAGCCAAGTACAAGTGCAGTACTTC. Encoded protein: CASSQVQVQYF.

The chain employs TRBV5-1 and TRBJ2-2, with TRBD1 matching over 7 bases. CDR1 and CDR2 from the germline V gene are SGHRS and YFSETQ. V lost 2 bases and J lost 4; bases outside the gene matches: 8. There are 16 residues in the CDR3. CDR3 region: CASSFLQGTSTGELFF. The DNA of the CDR3 is TGCGCCAGCAGCTTTCTACAGGGGACGTCCACCGGGGAGCTGTTTTTT. The full variable domain, rest sourced from reference TRBV5-1 and TRBJ2-2, is KAGVTQTPRYLIKTRGQQVTLSCSPISGHRSVSWYQQTPGQGLQFLFEYFSETQRNKGNFPGRFSGRQFSNSRSEMNVSTLELGDSALYLCASSFLQGTSTGELFFGEGSRLTVL.

V usage is TRBV28 and J usage is TRBJ2-4; 8 bases line up with TRBD2. The CDR3 totals 15 residues. Losses at the gene ends were 7 bases for V and 8 bases for J; bases not matched to a gene: 13. Looked up from germline, CDR1 is MDHEN and CDR2 is SYDVKM. The DNA for the CDR3 is TGTGCCAGCACCAAACCGACCGGGACTAGTGACATTCAGTACTTC. Its translation: CASTKPTGTSDIQYF.